The sequence of this TCR beta chain was determined in a study of blood T cell repertoires in COVID-19. The germline gives CDR1 GTSNPN, CDR2 SVGIG (reference sequence). This CDR3 spans 15 amino acids. V was cut by 2 bases and J by 4 bases, with 17 bases left in between. The table came from immunoSEQ multiplex PCR; TCRdb's copy has only in-frame clones and leaves some out. The sample consists of a few hundred thousand clones, approximately 93% of them appearing once. This clone was found once. The receptor was isolated from a woman in her thirties or forties who had been exposed to COVID-19. The specimen was PBMCs or T cells enriched from blood (not recorded which). The chain employs TRBV30 and TRBJ1-2; maybe TRBD1 (6 bases). The CDR3 loop is CAWSPLQGWSYGYTF. The DNA for the CDR3 is TGTGCCTGGAGTCCTTTACAGGGTTGGAGCTATGGCTACACCTTC.